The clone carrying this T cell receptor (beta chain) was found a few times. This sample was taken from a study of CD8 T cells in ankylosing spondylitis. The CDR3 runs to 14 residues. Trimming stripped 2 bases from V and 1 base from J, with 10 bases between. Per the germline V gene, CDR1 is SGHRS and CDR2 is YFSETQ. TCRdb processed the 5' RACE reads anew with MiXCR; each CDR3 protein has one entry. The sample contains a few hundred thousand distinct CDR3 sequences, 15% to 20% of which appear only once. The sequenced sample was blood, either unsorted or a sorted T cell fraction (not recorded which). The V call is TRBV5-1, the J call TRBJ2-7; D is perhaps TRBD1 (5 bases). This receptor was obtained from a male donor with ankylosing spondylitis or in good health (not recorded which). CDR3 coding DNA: TGCGCCAGCAGCTTAGACAGTCCTTCCTACGAGCAGTACTTC. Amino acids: CASSLDSPSYEQYF.